This T cell receptor (beta chain) was sequenced for a study of blood T cell repertoires in COVID-19. Across the study: Researchers got acute and convalescent COVID-19 samples from the United States, Italy and Spain.

Germline-derived CDR1 and CDR2 are SEHNR and FQNEAQ (reference sequence). V was clipped by 5 bases and J by 5 bases, with 26 bases between them. The CDR3 is 18 residues long. In the authors' workflow: Researchers report that nucleated cell counts were estimated from reference gene primer amplification. TCRdb keeps only in-frame clones here, not all; method: immunoSEQ multiplex PCR. The V and J calls and clone size come from that table; D and trimming were worked out from the DNA. Among some 200,000 clones listed, about 75% were seen once. The receptor was derived from a woman in her 70s with acute or convalescent COVID-19. The chain joins TRBV7-9 to TRBJ2-3, with D maybe TRBD2 (6 bases). Sequencing was performed on peripheral blood. This CDR3 reads CASSPRVSGVRGQDTQYF. In DNA form, the CDR3 reads TGTGCCAGCAGCCCGAGAGTCTCGGGGGTGAGAGGGCAAGATACGCAGTATTTT.